The sequence of this T cell receptor (beta chain) was determined in a study of low-dose radiotherapy and immunotherapy resistance in tumors. Study-wide background: Each fraction given to Cohort 2 every two weeks delivered 1 Gy, and the total reached 13 Gy over 26 weeks.

Covering alpha and beta chains, TRAV- and TRBV-specific primers were used for the first-strand cDNA. Both a constant-region primer and a V-primer adapter served to amplify TCRs across 20 to 25 PCR cycles. MiXCR, run by TCRdb on the reads, gives a single entry per CDR3 protein. The sample holds 45,000 to 75,000 distinct CDR3 sequences, roughly 24% seen once. Germline loops: CDR1 MNHEY, CDR2 SMNVEV (reference sequence). The CDR3 has 15 amino acids. The V segment lost 4 bases and the J segment 4 bases; nucleotides outside the gene matches: 6. The time point is: before trial treatment. This chain joins TRBV27 and TRBJ2-7; 11 nucleotides align to TRBD2. The clonotype originates from a male donor with prostate cancer. Sequenced here: PBMCs, sampled before treatment. The CDR3 DNA reads TGTGCCAGCAGTTCTATACTAGCGGGGGAGTACGAGCAGTACTTC. Protein sequence: CASSSILAGEYEQYF.